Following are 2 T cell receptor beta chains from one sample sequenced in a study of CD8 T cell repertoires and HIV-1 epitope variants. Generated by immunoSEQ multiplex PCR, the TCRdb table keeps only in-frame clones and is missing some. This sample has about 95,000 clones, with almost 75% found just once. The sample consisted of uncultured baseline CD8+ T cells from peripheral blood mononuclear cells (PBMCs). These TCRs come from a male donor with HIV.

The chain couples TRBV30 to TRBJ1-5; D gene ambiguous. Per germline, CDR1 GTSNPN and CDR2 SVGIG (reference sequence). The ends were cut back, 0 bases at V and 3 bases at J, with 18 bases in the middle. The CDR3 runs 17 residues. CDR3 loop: CAWSVGLAPAFNQPQHF. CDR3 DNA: TGTGCCTGGAGTGTAGGGTTGGCCCCAGCATTCAATCAGCCCCAGCATTTT. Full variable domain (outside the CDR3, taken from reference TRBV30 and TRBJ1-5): SQTIHQWPATLVQPVGSPLSLECTVEGTSNPNLYWYRQAAGRGLQLLFYSVGIGQISSEVPQNLSASRPQDRQFILSSKKLLLSDSGFYLCAWSVGLAPAFNQPQHFGDGTRLSIL.

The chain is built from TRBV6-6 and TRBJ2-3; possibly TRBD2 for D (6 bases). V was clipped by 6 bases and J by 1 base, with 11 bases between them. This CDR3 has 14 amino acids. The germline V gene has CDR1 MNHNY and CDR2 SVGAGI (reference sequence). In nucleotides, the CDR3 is TGTGCCAGCAGGGCAGCGGGCCGCACAGATACGCAGTATTTT. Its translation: CASRAAGRTDTQYF.